A selection of T cell receptor beta chains follows, all from one sample in a study of Graves' ophthalmopathy and Graves' hyperthyroidism. TCRdb fed the multiplex PCR reads into MiXCR, producing one record per CDR3 protein. This sample has around 1,000,000 distinct CDR3 sequences, with 35% to 40% found just once. Sequencing used peripheral blood or thyroid tissue (not recorded which). These receptors originate from an adult man with Graves' hyperthyroidism. Both conserved end residues are part of each CDR3. Each record gives: CDR3 protein, V gene.

CASGGTAYQPQHF TRBV6-2/TRBV6-3
CASSFGKGLFAFF TRBV28
CASSYTGTSNLHF TRBV6-1
CASSLAGSLNTEAFF TRBV5-1
CSVPVGQGETQYF TRBV29-1
CASSYGAGPNTEAFF TRBV6-2/TRBV6-3
CAWSAAYEQYF TRBV30
CASTHRVFEETQYF TRBV6-6
CASSFPTRREGGGEQYF TRBV7-8
CASSFSSGELFF TRBV12-3/TRBV12-4
CASSVAASYNSPLHF TRBV10-2
CASSLFGRGRGNEKLFF TRBV7-9
CASRKGAGTRDEQYF TRBV27
CASKPDPRYGYTF TRBV27
CASSFWGGAGELFF TRBV12-3/TRBV12-4
CASSAPWHF TRBV28
CASSQERQYEQYF TRBV4-1
CASSLGGVHEQYF TRBV12-3/TRBV12-4
CSVWDGSSYEQYF TRBV29-1
CASSEYQGAGQPQHF TRBV2
CASSVVSGSYYGYTF TRBV9
CASSLEGQLNTEAFF TRBV5-1
CSVSTDTEAFF TRBV29-1
CSARDLAGGAYEQYF TRBV20-1
CASRETGQALTPF TRBV6-5
CASPGQMSNQPQHF TRBV7-8
CSVDLSGTSGMETQYF TRBV29-1
CASSGIIVGAHTEAFF TRBV2
CATSDSWDDNTGELFF TRBV24-1
CASSPTTGNLQTQYF TRBV9
CSARLAWETQYF TRBV20-1
CAISEGVTWPQHF TRBV10-3
CRWGSVYGNTIYF TRBV20-1
CASSPTGTGGTQPQHF TRBV7-2
CAIRRITGTGAKNTEAFF TRBV10-3
CASSRPENEATNEKLFF TRBV12-3/TRBV12-4
CASSSRGGGRYTEAFF TRBV19
CSVVDRGLLRDGYTF TRBV29-1
CSAPDGYYGYTF TRBV20-1
CASSIGRENQPQHF TRBV19
CASSVGQAGANVLTF TRBV9